The next 5 T cell receptor beta chains were all read from a single sample in a study of long-term antiretroviral therapy in people with HIV. Researchers ran immunoSEQ v3.0 at survey level. Method: immunoSEQ multiplex PCR; TCRdb's copy keeps in-frame clones and lacks some. The table has tens of thousands of clones, roughly nine tenths seen once. The specimen comprised unsorted PBMCs, sampled 1.2 years after starting antiretroviral therapy. Receptors were obtained from a woman aged 45 to 65 with HIV.

In this sample, this clone turned up once. The gene calls are TRBV9 and TRBJ2-1; 7 bases line up with TRBD2. Germline V lookup: CDR1 SGDLS, CDR2 YYNGEE. This CDR3 has 16 residues. With 3 bases clipped from V and 4 bases from J, the junction kept 10 bases outside the gene matches. Here the CDR3 DNA reads TGTGCCAGCAGCGCCGGGCATAGCGGGCGGTACAATGAGCAGTTCTTC. Its protein is CASSAGHSGRYNEQFF.

This chain uses TRBV5-1 with TRBJ1-4, with TRBD1 matching over 7 bases. Trimming at V came to 2 bases and at J to 0 bases, leaving 4 bases not matched to a gene. The CDR3 is 16 residues long. CDR1 is SGHRS, CDR2 YFSETQ, per germline. CDR3 nucleotides: TGCGCCAGCAGCTTACAAGGGACAGCAACTAATGAAAAACTGTTTTTT. It specifies CASSLQGTATNEKLFF. Full variable domain (outside the CDR3, taken from reference TRBV5-1 and TRBJ1-4): KAGVTQTPRYLIKTRGQQVTLSCSPISGHRSVSWYQQTPGQGLQFLFEYFSETQRNKGNFPGRFSGRQFSNSRSEMNVSTLELGDSALYLCASSLQGTATNEKLFFGSGTQLSVL.

This chain links TRBV5-1 with TRBJ1-2, with unresolved D. The CDR3 extends over 12 amino acids. Trimming removed 0 bases at V and 8 bases at J, with 8 bases between. CDR1 SGHRS and CDR2 YFSETQ come from the germline V gene. CDR3 sequence: CASSLEIGGYTF. Written as DNA, the CDR3 is TGCGCCAGCAGCTTGGAAATAGGCGGCTACACCTTC.

This chain links TRBV7-9 with TRBJ2-1; 7 nucleotides match TRBD2. V was clipped by 11 bases and J by 0 bases; unmatched bases: 7. The CDR3 has 14 amino acids. The germline CDR1 and CDR2 sequences are SEHNR and FQNEAQ (reference sequence). The CDR3 loop is CAHLGGSSYNEQFF. The DNA for the CDR3 is TGTGCCCACCTGGGGGGGAGCTCCTACAATGAGCAGTTCTTC.

The rearrangement joins TRBV10-3 to TRBJ2-3, with a weak D call TRBD2 (6 bases). CDR1 is ENHRY and CDR2 is SYGVKD in the germline V gene. Trimming took 0 bases from V and 2 from J, leaving 12 bases between them. This CDR3 region has 16 residues. The CDR3 DNA sequence: TGTGCCATCAGTGAGTCGGGGGGACGGGCCACAGATACGCAGTATTTT. Translated: CAISESGGRATDTQYF.